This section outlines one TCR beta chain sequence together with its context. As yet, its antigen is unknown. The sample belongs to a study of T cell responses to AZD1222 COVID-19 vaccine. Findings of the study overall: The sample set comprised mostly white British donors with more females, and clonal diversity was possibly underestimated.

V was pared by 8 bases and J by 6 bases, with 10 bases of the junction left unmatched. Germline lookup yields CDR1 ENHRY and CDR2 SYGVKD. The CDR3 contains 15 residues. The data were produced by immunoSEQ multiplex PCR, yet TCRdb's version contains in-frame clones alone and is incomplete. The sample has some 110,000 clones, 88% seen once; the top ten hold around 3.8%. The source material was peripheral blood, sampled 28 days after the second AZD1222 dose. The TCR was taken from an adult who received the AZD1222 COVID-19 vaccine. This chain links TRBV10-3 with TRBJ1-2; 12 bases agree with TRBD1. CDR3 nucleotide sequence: TGTGCCATCTGGGGACAGGGGGCGACCCAGGATGGCTACACCTTC. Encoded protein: CAIWGQGATQDGYTF.